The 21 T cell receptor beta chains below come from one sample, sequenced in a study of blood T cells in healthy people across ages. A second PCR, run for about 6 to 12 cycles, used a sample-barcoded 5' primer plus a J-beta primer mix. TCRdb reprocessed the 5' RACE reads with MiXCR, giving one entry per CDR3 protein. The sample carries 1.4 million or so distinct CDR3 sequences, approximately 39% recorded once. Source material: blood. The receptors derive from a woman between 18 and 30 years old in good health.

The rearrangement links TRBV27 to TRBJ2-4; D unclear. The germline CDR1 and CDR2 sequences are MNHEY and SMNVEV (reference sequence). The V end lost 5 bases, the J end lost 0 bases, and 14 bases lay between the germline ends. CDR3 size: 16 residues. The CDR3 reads CASSPASQLAKNIQYF. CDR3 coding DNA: TGTGCCAGCAGTCCTGCCTCCCAGTTAGCCAAAAACATTCAGTACTTC.

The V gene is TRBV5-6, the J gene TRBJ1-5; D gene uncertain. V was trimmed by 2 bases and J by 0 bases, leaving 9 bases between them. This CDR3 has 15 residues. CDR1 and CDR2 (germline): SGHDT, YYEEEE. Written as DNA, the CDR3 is TGTGCCAGCAGCTTCTGGCAGAATAGCAATCAGCCCCAGCATTTT. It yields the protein CASSFWQNSNQPQHF.

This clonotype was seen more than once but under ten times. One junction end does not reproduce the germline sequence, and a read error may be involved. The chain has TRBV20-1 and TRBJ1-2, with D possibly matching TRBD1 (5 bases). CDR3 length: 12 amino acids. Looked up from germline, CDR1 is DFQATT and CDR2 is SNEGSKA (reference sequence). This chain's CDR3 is CSARGEGYGYTF. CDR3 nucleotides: TGCAGTGCAAGAGGGGAGGGCTATGGCTACACCTTC.

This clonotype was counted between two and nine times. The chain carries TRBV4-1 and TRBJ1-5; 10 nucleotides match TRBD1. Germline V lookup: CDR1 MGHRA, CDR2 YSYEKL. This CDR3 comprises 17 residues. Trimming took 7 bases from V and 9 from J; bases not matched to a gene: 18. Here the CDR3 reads CASNNFVGDRGFWPQHF. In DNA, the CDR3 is TGCGCCAGCAACAATTTTGTGGGGGACAGGGGTTTTTGGCCCCAGCATTTT.

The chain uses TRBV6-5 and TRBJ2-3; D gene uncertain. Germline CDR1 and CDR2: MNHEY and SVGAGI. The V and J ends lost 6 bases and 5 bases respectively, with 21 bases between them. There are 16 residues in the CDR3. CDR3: CASSPTTRPPVDTQYF. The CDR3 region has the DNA TGTGCCAGCAGCCCGACCACCAGGCCCCCGGTAGATACGCAGTATTTT.

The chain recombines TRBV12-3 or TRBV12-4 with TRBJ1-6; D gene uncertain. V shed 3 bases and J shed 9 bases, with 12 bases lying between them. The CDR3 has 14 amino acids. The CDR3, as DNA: TGTGCCAGCAGTTTTGTCGGGGTCGGTTCACCCCTCCACTTT. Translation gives CASSFVGVGSPLHF.

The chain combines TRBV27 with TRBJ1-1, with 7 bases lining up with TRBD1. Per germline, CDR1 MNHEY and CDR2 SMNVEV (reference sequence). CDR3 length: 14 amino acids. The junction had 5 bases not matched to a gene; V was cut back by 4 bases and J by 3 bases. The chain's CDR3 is CASSWTGWDTEAFF. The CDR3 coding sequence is TGTGCCAGCAGTTGGACAGGTTGGGACACTGAAGCTTTCTTT.

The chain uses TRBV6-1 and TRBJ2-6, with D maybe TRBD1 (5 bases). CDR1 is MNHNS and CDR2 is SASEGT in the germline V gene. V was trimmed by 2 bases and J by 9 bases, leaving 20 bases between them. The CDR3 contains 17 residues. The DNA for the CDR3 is TGTGCCAGCAGTGAACCAAGGGGCGGTCTGGGCATCAACGTCCTGACTTTC. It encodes CASSEPRGGLGINVLTF.

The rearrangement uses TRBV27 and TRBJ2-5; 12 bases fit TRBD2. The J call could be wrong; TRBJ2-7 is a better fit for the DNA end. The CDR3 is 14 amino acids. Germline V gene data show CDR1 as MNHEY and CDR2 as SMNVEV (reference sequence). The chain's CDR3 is CASKTSGRPYEQYF. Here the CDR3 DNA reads TGTGCCAGCAAAACTAGCGGGAGGCCCTACGAGCAGTACTTC.

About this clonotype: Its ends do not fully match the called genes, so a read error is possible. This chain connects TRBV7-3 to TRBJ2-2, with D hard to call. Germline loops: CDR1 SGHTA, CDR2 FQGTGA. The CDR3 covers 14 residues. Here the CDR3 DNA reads TGTGTCAGCAGCCTAGTGGGTGTTACCGGGGAGCTGTTTTTT. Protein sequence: CVSSLVGVTGELFF.

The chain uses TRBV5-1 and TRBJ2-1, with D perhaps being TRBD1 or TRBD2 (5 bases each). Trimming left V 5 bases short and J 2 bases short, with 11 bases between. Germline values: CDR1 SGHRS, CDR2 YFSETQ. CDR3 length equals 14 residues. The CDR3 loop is CASSATAAYNEQFF. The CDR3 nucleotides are TGCGCCAGCAGTGCGACAGCGGCCTACAATGAGCAGTTCTTC.

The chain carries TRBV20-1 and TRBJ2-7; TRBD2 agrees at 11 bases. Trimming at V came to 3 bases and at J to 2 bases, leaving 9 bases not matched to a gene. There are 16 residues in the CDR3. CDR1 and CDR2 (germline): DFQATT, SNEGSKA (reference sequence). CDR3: CSASQLAGARPYEQYF. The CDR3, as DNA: TGCAGTGCTAGTCAACTAGCGGGAGCACGCCCCTACGAGCAGTACTTC.

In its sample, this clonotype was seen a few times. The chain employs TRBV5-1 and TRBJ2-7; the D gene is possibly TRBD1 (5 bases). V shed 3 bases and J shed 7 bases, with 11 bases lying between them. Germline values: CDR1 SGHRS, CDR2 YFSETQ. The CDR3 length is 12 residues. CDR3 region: CASSSNRLEQYF. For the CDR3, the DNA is TGCGCCAGCAGCTCTAACAGGCTTGAGCAGTACTTC.

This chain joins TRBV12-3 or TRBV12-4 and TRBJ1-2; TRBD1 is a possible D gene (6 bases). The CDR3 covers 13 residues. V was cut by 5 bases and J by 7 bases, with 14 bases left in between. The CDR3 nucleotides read TGTGCCAGCAGTGAACAGGGAAATCGTGGCTACACCTTC. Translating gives CASSEQGNRGYTF.

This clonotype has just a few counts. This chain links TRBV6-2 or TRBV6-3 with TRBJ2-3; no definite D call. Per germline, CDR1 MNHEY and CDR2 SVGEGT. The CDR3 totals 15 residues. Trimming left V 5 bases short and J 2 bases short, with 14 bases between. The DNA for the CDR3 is TGTGCCAGCAGTACCGGCGTAGGCACCACAGATACGCAGTATTTT. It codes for CASSTGVGTTDTQYF.

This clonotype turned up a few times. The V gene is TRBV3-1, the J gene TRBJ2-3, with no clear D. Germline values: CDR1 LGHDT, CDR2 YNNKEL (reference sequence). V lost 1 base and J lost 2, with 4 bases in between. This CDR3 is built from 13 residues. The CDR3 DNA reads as TGTGCCAGCAGCCAAGGGGCCACAGATACGCAGTATTTT. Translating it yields CASSQGATDTQYF.

The CDR3 loop is CASSQSPAGGTYTQYF. CDR3 nucleotide sequence: TGCGCCAGCAGCCAGTCCCCGGCGGGGGGAACATATACGCAGTATTTT. The chain carries TRBV4-1 and TRBJ2-3; TRBD2 matches at 8 bases. CDR1 and CDR2 (germline): MGHRA, YSYEKL. The CDR3 totals 16 residues. After removal of 3 bases from V and 7 bases from J, the junction contained 12 bases not matched to a gene.

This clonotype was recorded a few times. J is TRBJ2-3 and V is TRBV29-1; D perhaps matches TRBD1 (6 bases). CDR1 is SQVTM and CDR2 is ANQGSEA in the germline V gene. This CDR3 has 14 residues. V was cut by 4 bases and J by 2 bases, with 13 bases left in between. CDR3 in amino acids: CSVGRDTNTDTQYF. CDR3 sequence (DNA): TGCAGCGTTGGTCGGGACACGAACACAGATACGCAGTATTTT.

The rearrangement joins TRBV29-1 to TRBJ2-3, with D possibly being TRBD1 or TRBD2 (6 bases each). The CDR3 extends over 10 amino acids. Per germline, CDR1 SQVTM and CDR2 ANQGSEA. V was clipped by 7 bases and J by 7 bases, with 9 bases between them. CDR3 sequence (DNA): TGCAGCGGAGGGGGGAATACGCAGTATTTT. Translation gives CSGGGNTQYF.

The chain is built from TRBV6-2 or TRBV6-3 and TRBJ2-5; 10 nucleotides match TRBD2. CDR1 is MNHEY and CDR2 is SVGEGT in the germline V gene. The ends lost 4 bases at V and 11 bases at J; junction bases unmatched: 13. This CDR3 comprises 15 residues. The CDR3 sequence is CASSSTSGANNEQYF. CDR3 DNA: TGTGCCAGCAGTTCTACTAGCGGGGCGAACAATGAGCAGTACTTC.

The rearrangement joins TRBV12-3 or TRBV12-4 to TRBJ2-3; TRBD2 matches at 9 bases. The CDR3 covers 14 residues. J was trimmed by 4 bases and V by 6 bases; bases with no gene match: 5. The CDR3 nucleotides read TGTGCCAGCAGCGTAGCGGGAGATTCAGATACGCAGTATTTT. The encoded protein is CASSVAGDSDTQYF.